This TCR beta chain derives from a study of a mutant IDH1 vaccine in newly diagnosed glioma. The CDR3 has 13 residues. V lost 7 bases to trimming and J lost 7 bases; unmatched junction nucleotides: 6. Germline-derived CDR1 and CDR2 are MNHNY and SVGAGI (reference sequence). The time point is: week 23, last vaccination. Each vaccine dose was 300 ug of mutant IDH1 20-mer peptide, with topical imiquimod. The study enrolled donors with new WHO grade 3 or 4 IDH1-mutant, ATRX-lost astrocytomas. Worth noting for this clone: The target antigen is unknown.

TCRdb keeps only in-frame clones here, not all; method: immunoSEQ multiplex PCR. The data show around 9,700 clones, 88% seen once. This chain connects TRBV6-6 to TRBJ2-1; 8 bases align to TRBD2. The sample in question was PBMCs, obtained from a glioma patient whose treatment included an IDH1 peptide vaccine. The receptor comes from a woman in her thirties or forties with glioma. Some clones in this sample may be carry-over from other donors' samples. CDR3 loop: CASTNGGGNEQFF. In DNA form, the CDR3 reads TGTGCCAGCACCAACGGGGGGGGGAATGAGCAGTTCTTC.